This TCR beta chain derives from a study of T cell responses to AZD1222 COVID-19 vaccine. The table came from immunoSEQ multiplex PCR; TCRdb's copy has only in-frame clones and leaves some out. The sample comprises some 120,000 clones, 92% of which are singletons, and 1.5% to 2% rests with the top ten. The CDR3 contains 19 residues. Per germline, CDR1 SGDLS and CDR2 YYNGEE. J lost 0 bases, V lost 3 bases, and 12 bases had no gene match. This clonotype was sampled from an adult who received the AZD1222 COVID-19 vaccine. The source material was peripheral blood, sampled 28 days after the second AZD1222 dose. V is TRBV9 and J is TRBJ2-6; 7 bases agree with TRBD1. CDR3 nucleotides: TGTGCCAGCAGCGGAGGACAGGTACCCCCCCACTCTGGGGCCAACGTCCTGACTTTC. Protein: CASSGGQVPPHSGANVLTF.